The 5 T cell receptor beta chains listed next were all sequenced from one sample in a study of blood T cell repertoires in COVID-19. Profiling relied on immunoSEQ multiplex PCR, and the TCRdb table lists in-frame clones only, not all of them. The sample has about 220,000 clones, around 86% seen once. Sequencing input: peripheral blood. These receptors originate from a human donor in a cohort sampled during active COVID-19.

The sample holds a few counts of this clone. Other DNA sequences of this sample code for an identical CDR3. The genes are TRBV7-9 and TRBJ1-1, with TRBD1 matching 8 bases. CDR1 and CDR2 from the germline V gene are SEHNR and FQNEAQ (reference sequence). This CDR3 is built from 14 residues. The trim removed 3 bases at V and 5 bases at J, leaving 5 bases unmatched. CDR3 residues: CASSFGQGRTEAFF. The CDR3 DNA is TGTGCCAGCAGCTTCGGACAGGGAAGGACTGAAGCTTTCTTT. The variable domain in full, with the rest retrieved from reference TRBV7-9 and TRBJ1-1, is DTGVSQNPRHKITKRGQNVTFRCDPISEHNRLYWYRQTLGQGPEFLTYFQNEAQLEKSRLLSDRFSAERPKGSFSTLEIQRTEQGDSAMYLCASSFGQGRTEAFFGQGTRLTVV.

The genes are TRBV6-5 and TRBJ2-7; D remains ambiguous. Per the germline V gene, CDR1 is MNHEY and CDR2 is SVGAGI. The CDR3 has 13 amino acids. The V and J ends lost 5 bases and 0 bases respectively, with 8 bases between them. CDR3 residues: CASSPPNSYEQYF. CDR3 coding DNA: TGTGCCAGCAGTCCACCTAACTCCTACGAGCAGTACTTC.

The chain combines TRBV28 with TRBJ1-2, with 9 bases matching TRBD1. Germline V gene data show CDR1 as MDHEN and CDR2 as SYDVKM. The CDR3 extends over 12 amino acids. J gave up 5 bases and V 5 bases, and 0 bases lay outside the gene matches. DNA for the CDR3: TGTGCCAGCAGTGGGACAGGGTATGGCTACACCTTC. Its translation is CASSGTGYGYTF.

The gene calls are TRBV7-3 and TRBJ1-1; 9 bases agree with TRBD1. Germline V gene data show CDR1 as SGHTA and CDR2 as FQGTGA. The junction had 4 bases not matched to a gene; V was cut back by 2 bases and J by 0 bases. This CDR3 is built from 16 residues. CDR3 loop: CASSLGGTGLNTEAFF. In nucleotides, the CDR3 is TGTGCCAGCAGCTTAGGGGGGACAGGGTTGAACACTGAAGCTTTCTTT.

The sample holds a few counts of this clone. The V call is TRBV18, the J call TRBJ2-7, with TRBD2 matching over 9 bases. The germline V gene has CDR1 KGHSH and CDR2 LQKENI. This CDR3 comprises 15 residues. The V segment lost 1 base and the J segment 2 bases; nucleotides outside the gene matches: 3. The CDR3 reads CASSPRSGSPYEQYF. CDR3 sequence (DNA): TGTGCCAGCTCACCACGTAGCGGGAGCCCCTACGAGCAGTACTTC.